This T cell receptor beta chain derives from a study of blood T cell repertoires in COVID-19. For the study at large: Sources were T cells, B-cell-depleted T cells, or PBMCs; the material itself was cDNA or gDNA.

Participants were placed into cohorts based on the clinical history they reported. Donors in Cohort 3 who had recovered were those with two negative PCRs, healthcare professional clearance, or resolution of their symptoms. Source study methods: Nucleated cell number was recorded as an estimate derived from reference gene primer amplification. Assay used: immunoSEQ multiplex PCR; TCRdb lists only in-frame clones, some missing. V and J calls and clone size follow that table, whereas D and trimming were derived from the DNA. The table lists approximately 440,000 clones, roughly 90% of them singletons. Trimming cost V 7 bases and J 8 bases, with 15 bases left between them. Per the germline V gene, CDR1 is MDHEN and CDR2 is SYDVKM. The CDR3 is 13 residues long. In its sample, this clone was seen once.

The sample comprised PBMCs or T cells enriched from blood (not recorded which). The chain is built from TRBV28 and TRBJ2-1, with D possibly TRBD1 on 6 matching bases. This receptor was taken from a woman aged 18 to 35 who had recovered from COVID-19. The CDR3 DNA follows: TGTGCCAGCACCCCCCCAGGGGTCGATGAGCAGTTCTTC. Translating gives CASTPPGVDEQFF.